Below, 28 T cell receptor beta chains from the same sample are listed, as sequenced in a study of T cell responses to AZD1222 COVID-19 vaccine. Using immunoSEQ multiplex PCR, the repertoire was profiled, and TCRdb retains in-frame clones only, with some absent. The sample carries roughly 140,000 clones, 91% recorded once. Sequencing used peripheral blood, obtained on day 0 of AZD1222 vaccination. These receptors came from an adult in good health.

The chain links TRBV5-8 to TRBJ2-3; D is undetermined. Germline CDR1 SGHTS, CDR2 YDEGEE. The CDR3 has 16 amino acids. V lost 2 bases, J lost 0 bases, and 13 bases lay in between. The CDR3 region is CASSFSNGPSTDTQYF. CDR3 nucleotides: TGTGCCAGCAGCTTCTCAAACGGTCCTAGCACAGATACGCAGTATTTT.

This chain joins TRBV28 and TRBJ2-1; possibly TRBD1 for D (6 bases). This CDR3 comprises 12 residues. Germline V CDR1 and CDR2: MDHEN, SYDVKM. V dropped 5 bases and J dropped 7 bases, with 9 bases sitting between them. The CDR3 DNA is TGTGCCAGCAGTCTGGGGACAAATGAGCAGTTCTTC. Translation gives CASSLGTNEQFF.

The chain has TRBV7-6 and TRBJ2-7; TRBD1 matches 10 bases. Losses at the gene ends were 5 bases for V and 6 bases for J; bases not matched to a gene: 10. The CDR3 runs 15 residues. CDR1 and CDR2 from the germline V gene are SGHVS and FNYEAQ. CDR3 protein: CASSRRQGAGVEQYF. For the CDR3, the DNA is TGTGCCAGCAGCCGCAGACAGGGGGCTGGGGTCGAGCAGTACTTC.

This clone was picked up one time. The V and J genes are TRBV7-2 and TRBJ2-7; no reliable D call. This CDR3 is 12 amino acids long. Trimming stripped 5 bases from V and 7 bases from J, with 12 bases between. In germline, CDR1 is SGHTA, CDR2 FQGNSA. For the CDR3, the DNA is TGTGCCAGCAGCCCGTTGACTGGGGAGCAGTACTTC. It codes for CASSPLTGEQYF. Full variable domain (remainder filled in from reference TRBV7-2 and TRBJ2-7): GAGVSQSPSNKVTEKGKDVELRCDPISGHTALYWYRQSLGQGLEFLIYFQGNSAPDKSGLPSDRFSAERTGGSVSTLTIQRTQQEDSAVYLCASSPLTGEQYFGPGTRLTVT.

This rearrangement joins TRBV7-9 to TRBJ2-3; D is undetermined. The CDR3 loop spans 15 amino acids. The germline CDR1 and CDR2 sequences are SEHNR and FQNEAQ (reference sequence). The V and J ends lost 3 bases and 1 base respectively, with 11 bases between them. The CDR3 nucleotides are TGTGCCAGCAGCTTTTTCTCACCTCGCACAGATACGCAGTATTTT. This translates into CASSFFSPRTDTQYF.

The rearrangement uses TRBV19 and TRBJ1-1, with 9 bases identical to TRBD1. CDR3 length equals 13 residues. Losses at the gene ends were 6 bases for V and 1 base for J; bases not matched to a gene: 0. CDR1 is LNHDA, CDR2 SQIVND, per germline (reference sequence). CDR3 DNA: TGTGCCAGTAGGGACAGGGGGAACACTGAAGCTTTCTTT. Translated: CASRDRGNTEAFF.

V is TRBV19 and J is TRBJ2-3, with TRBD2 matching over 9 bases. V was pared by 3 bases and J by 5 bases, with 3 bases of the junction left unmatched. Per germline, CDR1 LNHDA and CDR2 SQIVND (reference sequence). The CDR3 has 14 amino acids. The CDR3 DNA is TGTGCCAGTAGTATCGGAGCGGGGGGAGATACGCAGTATTTT. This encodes CASSIGAGGDTQYF.

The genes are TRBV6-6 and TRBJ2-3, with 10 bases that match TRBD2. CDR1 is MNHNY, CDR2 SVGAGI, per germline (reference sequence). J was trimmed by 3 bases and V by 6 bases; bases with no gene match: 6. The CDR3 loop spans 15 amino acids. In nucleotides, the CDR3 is TGTGCCAGCAGGCCCCAGCGGGGGGGGACAGATACGCAGTATTTT. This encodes CASRPQRGGTDTQYF.

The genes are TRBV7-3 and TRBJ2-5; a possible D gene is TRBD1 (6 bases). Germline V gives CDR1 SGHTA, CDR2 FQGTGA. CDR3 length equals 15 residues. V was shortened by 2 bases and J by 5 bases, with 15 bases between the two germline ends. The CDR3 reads CASSLGQIPGETQYF. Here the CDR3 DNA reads TGTGCCAGCAGCTTAGGACAGATCCCTGGGGAGACCCAGTACTTC.

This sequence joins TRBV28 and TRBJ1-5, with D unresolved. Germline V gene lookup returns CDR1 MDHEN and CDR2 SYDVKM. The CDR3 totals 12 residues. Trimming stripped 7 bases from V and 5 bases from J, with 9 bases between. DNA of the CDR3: TGTGCCAGCAACGCGATATATCAGCCCCAGCATTTT. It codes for CASNAIYQPQHF.

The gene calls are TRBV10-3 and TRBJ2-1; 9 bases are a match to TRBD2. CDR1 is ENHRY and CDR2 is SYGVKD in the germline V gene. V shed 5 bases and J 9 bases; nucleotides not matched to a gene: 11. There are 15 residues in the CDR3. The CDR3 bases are TGTGCCATCAGTTCGTCGCGGGAGGGAGGGGGTGAGCAGTTCTTC. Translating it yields CAISSSREGGGEQFF.

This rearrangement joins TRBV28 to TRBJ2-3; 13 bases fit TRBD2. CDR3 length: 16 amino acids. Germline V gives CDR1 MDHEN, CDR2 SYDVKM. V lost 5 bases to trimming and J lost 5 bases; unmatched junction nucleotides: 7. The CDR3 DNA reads TGTGCCAGCAGTCCCGGACTAGCGGGAGCGGAAGATACGCAGTATTTT. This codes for CASSPGLAGAEDTQYF.

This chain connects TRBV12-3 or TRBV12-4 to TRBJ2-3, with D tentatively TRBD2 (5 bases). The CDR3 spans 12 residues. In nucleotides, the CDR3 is TGTACCTCACGGGGTCGCACAGATACGCAGTATTTT. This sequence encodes CTSRGRTDTQYF.

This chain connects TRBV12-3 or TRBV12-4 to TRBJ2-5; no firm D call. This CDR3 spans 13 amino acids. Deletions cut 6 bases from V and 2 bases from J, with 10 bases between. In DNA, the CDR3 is TGTGCCAGCAGCTTTGTACCGCAAGAGACCCAGTACTTC. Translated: CASSFVPQETQYF.

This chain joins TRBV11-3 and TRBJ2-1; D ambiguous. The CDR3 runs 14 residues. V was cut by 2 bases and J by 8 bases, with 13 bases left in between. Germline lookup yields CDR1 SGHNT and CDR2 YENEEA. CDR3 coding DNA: TGTGCCAGCAGCTTACCCTTCTCGTGTGATGAGCAGTTCTTC. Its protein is CASSLPFSCDEQFF.

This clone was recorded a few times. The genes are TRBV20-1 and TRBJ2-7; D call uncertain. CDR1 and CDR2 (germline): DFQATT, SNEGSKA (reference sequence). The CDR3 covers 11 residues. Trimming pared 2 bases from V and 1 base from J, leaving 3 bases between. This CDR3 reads CSARISYEQYF. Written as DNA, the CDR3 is TGCAGTGCTAGAATTTCCTACGAGCAGTACTTC.

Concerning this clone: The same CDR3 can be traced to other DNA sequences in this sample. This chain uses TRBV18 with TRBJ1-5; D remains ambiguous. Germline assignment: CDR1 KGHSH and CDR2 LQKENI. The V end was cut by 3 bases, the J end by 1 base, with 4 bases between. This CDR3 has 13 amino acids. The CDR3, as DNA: TGTGCCAGCTCACCGGACAGCAATCAGCCCCAGCATTTT. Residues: CASSPDSNQPQHF.

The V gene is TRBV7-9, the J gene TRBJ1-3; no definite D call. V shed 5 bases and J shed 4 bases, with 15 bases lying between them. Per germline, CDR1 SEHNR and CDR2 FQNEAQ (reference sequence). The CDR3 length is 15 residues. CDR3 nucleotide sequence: TGTGCCAGCAGCCCGCCGTTTAGGTACGGAAACACCATATATTTT. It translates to CASSPPFRYGNTIYF.

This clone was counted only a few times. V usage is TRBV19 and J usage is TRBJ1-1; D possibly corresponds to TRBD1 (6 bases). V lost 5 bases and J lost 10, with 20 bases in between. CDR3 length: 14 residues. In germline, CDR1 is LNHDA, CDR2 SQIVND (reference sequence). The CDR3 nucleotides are TGTGCCAGTAGTTATGGTTCAGGGGCTTTTGCAGCTTTCTTT. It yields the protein CASSYGSGAFAAFF.

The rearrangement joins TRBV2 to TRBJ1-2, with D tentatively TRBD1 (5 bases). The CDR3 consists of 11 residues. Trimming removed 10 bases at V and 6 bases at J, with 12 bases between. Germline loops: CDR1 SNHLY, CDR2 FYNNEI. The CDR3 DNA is TGTGCCACCGATGTACAGGATGGCTACACCTTC. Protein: CATDVQDGYTF. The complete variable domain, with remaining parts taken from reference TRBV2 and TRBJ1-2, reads EPEVTQTPSHQVTQMGQEVILRCVPISNHLYFYWYRQILGQKVEFLVSFYNNEISEKSEIFDDQFSVERPDGSNFTLKIRSTKLEDSAMYFCATDVQDGYTFGSGTRLTVV.

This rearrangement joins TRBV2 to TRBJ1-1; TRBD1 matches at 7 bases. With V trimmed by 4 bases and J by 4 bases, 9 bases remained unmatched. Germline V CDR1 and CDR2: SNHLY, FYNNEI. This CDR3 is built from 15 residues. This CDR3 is CASSGLHRGSTEAFF. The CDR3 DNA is TGTGCCAGCAGTGGCCTTCACAGGGGTAGCACTGAAGCTTTCTTT.

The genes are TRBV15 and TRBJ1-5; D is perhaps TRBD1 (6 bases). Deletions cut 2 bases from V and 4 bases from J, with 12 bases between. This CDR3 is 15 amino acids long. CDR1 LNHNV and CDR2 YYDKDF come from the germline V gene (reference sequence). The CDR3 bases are TGTGCCACCAGCAGATTGGACAGAACAAATCAGCCCCAGCATTTT. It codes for CATSRLDRTNQPQHF.

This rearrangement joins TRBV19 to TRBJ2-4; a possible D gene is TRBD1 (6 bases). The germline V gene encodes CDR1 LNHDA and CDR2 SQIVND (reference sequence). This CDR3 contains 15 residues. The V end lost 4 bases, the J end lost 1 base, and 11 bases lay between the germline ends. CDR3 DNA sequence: TGTGCCAGTAGTACGATAACAGGGGCCAAAAACATTCAGTACTTC. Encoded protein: CASSTITGAKNIQYF.

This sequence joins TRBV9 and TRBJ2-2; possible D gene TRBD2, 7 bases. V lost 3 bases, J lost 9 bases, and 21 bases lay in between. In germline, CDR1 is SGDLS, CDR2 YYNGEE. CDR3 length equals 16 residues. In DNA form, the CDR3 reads TGTGCCAGCAGCGAGGGGAGGGAACCGGGGGCCTGGGAGCTGTTTTTT. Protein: CASSEGREPGAWELFF.

This CDR3 reads CASSLVLAGNNEQFF. CDR3 bases: TGCGCCAGCAGCTTGGTTCTAGCGGGTAACAATGAGCAGTTCTTC. J is TRBJ2-1 and V is TRBV5-1; 8 nucleotides agree with TRBD2. This CDR3 region has 15 residues. J was trimmed by 5 bases and V by 0 bases; bases with no gene match: 4. CDR1 SGHRS and CDR2 YFSETQ come from the germline V gene.

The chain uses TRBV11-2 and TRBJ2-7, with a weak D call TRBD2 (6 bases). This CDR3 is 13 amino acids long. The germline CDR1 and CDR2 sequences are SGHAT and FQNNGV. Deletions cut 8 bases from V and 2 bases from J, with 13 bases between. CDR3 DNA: TGTGCCAGCGCGCATGCGGGAACCTACGAGCAGTACTTC. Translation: CASAHAGTYEQYF.

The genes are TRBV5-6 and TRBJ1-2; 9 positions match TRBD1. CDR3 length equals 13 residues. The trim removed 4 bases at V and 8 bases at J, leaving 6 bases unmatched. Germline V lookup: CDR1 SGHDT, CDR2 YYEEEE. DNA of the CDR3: TGTGCCAGCAGCCTCGGGACAGGGCAAGGCTACACCTTC. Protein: CASSLGTGQGYTF.

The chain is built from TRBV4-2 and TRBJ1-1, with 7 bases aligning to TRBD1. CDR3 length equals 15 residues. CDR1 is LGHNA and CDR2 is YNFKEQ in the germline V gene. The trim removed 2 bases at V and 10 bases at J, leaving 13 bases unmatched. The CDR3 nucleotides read TGTGCCAGCAGCCAATTACAGGGGCGAGACGCGGGAGCTTTCTTT. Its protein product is CASSQLQGRDAGAFF.